This entry concerns a single TCR beta chain. What it recognizes is unknown. V was trimmed by 2 bases and J by 1 base, leaving 14 bases between them. The CDR3 is 16 residues long. Germline V lookup: CDR1 KGHSH, CDR2 LQKENI. This entry belongs to a study of cytomegalovirus exposure and HLA in healthy donors. The overall study: It was reported in a later analysis that the same platform had been used for the 120 or so validation repertoires as for the 550 to 700 first-cohort repertoires.

Notes on the study in general: Researchers counted roughly 150 TCR beta chains as cytomegalovirus-associated.

Clones were read by immunoSEQ multiplex PCR, and TCRdb kept only the in-frame ones, dropping some. The sample holds under 200,000 clones, 65% to 90% seen once. The sequenced sample consisted of PBMCs. The TCR was taken from a woman aged 18-29 years in good health and CMV-seronegative. V gene TRBV18 combines with J gene TRBJ1-1; D is unresolved. CDR3 protein: CASSPYLLEGNTEAFF. The CDR3 nucleotides are TGTGCCAGCTCACCATACCTACTAGAGGGGAACACTGAAGCTTTCTTT.